The next 32 T cell receptor beta chains were all read from a single sample in a study of T-cell memory formation after mild COVID-19. TCRdb independently ran MiXCR on the 5' RACE reads; one entry per CDR3 protein. The top ten hold around 8.4% of the sample, which has hundreds of thousands of distinct CDR3 sequences, roughly 21% seen once. Specimen: PBMCs or a T cell subset sorted from them (not recorded which). These receptors were taken from an adult woman who had mild COVID-19 (a few samples of this study predate the infection). Cell type and time point are not known.

This clonotype was picked up a small number of times. This rearrangement joins TRBV5-1 to TRBJ2-5; D may be TRBD1 or TRBD2 (6 bases each). The CDR3 runs 16 residues. Germline V CDR1 and CDR2: SGHRS, YFSETQ. V shed 0 bases and J shed 1 base, with 13 bases lying between them. CDR3 in amino acids: CASSLDGGAGQETQYF. The DNA of the CDR3 is TGCGCCAGCAGCTTGGACGGGGGCGCAGGCCAAGAGACCCAGTACTTC. The whole variable domain, remainder taken from reference TRBV5-1 and TRBJ2-5, is KAGVTQTPRYLIKTRGQQVTLSCSPISGHRSVSWYQQTPGQGLQFLFEYFSETQRNKGNFPGRFSGRQFSNSRSEMNVSTLELGDSALYLCASSLDGGAGQETQYFGPGTRLLVL.

V is TRBV5-4 and J is TRBJ1-1, with 7 bases that match TRBD1. The CDR3 loop spans 14 amino acids. CDR1 is SGHNT and CDR2 is YYREEE in the germline V gene (reference sequence). The junction had 11 bases not matched to a gene; V was cut back by 4 bases and J by 8 bases. The CDR3 protein is CASSIVPGQLEAFF. Here the CDR3 DNA reads TGTGCCAGCAGCATAGTGCCGGGACAGCTCGAAGCTTTCTTT.

This clonotype has only a few counts. The V and J genes are TRBV4-1 and TRBJ1-2; D is possibly TRBD1 (5 bases). Between the trimmed V and J ends, which lost 3 bases and 5 bases, there was a span of 16 bases. The CDR3 loop spans 15 amino acids. Germline values: CDR1 MGHRA, CDR2 YSYEKL. CDR3 sequence reads: CASSQPSGTGYGYTF. DNA for the CDR3: TGCGCCAGCAGCCAGCCCAGCGGGACGGGATATGGCTACACCTTC.

V and J are TRBV12-3 or TRBV12-4 and TRBJ2-7; D gene ambiguous. Trimming left V 1 base short and J 2 bases short, with 6 bases between. The CDR3 runs to 13 residues. The DNA of the CDR3 is TGTGCCAGCAGTTTAGACCAAACCTACGAGCAGTACTTC. It specifies CASSLDQTYEQYF.

This clonotype occurred a few times. The chain uses TRBV7-9 and TRBJ2-4, with 7 bases that match TRBD1. The CDR3 runs to 16 residues. Germline lookup yields CDR1 SEHNR and CDR2 FQNEAQ (reference sequence). The trim removed 4 bases at V and 3 bases at J, leaving 9 bases unmatched. The CDR3 DNA reads TGTGCCAGCAGCTCCGTATCGACAGGGAACAAAAACATTCAGTACTTC. This sequence encodes CASSSVSTGNKNIQYF.

The chain is built from TRBV27 and TRBJ2-7; TRBD2 matches 10 bases. The germline V gene has CDR1 MNHEY and CDR2 SMNVEV (reference sequence). The CDR3 loop spans 15 amino acids. V trimming: 1 base; J trimming: 3 bases; junction bases outside the gene matches: 3. CDR3 protein: CASSLWASGGYEQYF. The CDR3 DNA sequence: TGTGCCAGCAGTTTATGGGCTAGCGGGGGCTACGAGCAGTACTTC.

A few counts support this clonotype. The V and J genes are TRBV24-1 and TRBJ2-5; 10 bases agree with TRBD1. Losses at the gene ends were 7 bases for V and 4 bases for J; bases not matched to a gene: 8. This CDR3 is built from 15 residues. CDR1 is KGHDR and CDR2 is SFDVKD in the germline V gene. The CDR3 spells CATRSSGTGVETQYF. The CDR3 nucleotides read TGTGCCACCAGATCCTCCGGGACAGGGGTAGAGACCCAGTACTTC.

This CDR3 is CASSLDPGSGNQPQHF. CDR3 nucleotide sequence: TGCGCCAGCAGCCTGGACCCGGGAAGCGGCAATCAGCCCCAGCATTTT. V usage is TRBV5-1 and J usage is TRBJ1-5; no reliable D call. Trimming cost V 4 bases and J 2 bases, with 16 bases left between them. The CDR3 consists of 16 residues. Germline CDR1 is SGHRS and CDR2 is YFSETQ.

This clonotype was recorded a few times. V usage is TRBV5-1 and J usage is TRBJ2-2; 11 positions match TRBD2. There are 17 residues in the CDR3. CDR1 is SGHRS and CDR2 is YFSETQ in the germline V gene. Trimming took 0 bases from V and 4 from J; bases not matched to a gene: 5. The CDR3 nucleotides are TGCGCCAGCAGCTTGGGACTTCTAGCGGGAGGCACCGGGGAGCTGTTTTTT. Translated: CASSLGLLAGGTGELFF.

There are a few counts of this clonotype. The V gene is TRBV7-9, the J gene TRBJ2-7, with D maybe TRBD2 (5 bases). CDR1 is SEHNR and CDR2 is FQNEAQ in the germline V gene (reference sequence). The V end was cut by 5 bases, the J end by 2 bases, with 13 bases between. The CDR3 is 14 amino acids. This chain's CDR3 is CASSPRERTYEQYF. CDR3 DNA sequence: TGTGCCAGCAGCCCCCGGGAACGTACCTACGAGCAGTACTTC.

This clonotype was counted many times. The V call is TRBV11-3, the J call TRBJ2-1; 8 bases match TRBD2. From germline, CDR1 is SGHNT and CDR2 YENEEA. With V trimmed by 2 bases and J by 4 bases, 7 bases remained unmatched. This CDR3 region has 16 residues. The CDR3 DNA reads as TGTGCCAGCAGCTTATTAAAACTAGCGGTTTACAATGAGCAGTTCTTC. This gives the protein CASSLLKLAVYNEQFF.

This clonotype was seen a few times. The chain couples TRBV9 to TRBJ1-2; 7 bases map to TRBD1. Germline values: CDR1 SGDLS, CDR2 YYNGEE. Trimming removed 1 base from V and 5 bases from J; junction bases left unmatched: 11. The CDR3 has 16 amino acids. CDR3: CASSVSRGEQGYGYTF. The CDR3 region has the DNA TGTGCCAGCAGCGTATCCCGAGGTGAACAGGGGTATGGCTACACCTTC.

The chain has TRBV7-8 and TRBJ2-3; 7 bases align to TRBD2. The CDR3 spans 17 residues. Germline V gives CDR1 SGHVS, CDR2 FQNEAQ. V was clipped by 5 bases and J by 0 bases; unmatched bases: 11. CDR3 DNA: TGTGCCAGCAGCCCGACTAACCCACTAGCGAGCACAGATACGCAGTATTTT. It is translated as CASSPTNPLASTDTQYF. Looking up the rest from reference TRBV7-8 and TRBJ2-3 gives the full variable domain: GAGVSQSPRYKVAKRGQDVALRCDPISGHVSLFWYQQALGQGPEFLTYFQNEAQLDKSGLPSDRFFAERPEGSVSTLKIQRTQQEDSAVYLCASSPTNPLASTDTQYFGPGTRLTVL.

This chain uses TRBV5-1 with TRBJ2-2, with D possibly called TRBD1 or TRBD2 (5 bases each). V lost 4 bases and J 5 bases, leaving 12 bases between the germline ends. Germline V gene data show CDR1 as SGHRS and CDR2 as YFSETQ. The CDR3 is 14 amino acids. CDR3 DNA: TGCGCCAGCAGCCGGGGACCCTATACCGGGGAGCTGTTTTTT. It translates to CASSRGPYTGELFF.

The V gene is TRBV5-1, the J gene TRBJ1-1; weak D call: TRBD1 (5 bases). The CDR3 consists of 14 residues. CDR1 is SGHRS, CDR2 YFSETQ, per germline. Trimming removed 2 bases from V and 8 bases from J, with 16 bases in between. Written as DNA, the CDR3 is TGCGCCAGCAGCTTAGGCGGGACCGCGCTCGAAGCTTTCTTT. This codes for CASSLGGTALEAFF.

This clonotype has only a few counts. The CDR3 here is CASSLVVTDGPAQYF. DNA of the CDR3: TGCGCCAGCAGCTTGGTTGTCACGGACGGTCCGGCCCAGTACTTC. This rearrangement joins TRBV5-1 to TRBJ2-5, with unresolved D. The length of the CDR3 is 15 residues. The ends were cut back, 0 bases at V and 9 bases at J, with 18 bases in the middle. In germline, CDR1 is SGHRS, CDR2 YFSETQ.

This clonotype was picked up a small number of times. The rearrangement links TRBV7-9 to TRBJ2-5; TRBD1 or TRBD2 may be the D gene (6 bases each). Germline assignment: CDR1 SEHNR and CDR2 FQNEAQ (reference sequence). V was cut by 0 bases and J by 4 bases, with 15 bases left in between. The CDR3 loop spans 16 amino acids. The CDR3: CASSLAEIRGGETQYF. The CDR3, as DNA: TGTGCCAGCAGCTTAGCGGAGATCAGGGGAGGAGAGACCCAGTACTTC.

This chain links TRBV13 with TRBJ2-1; unclear D gene. Germline V gene sequence: CDR1 PRHDT, CDR2 FYEKMQ (reference sequence). V was shortened by 4 bases and J by 6 bases, with 13 bases between the two germline ends. This CDR3 contains 14 residues. DNA of the CDR3: TGTGCCAGCAGCTCACCGACGCCCTTCAATGAGCAGTTCTTC. Its translation is CASSSPTPFNEQFF.

This rearrangement joins TRBV5-8 to TRBJ1-2, with 9 bases fitting TRBD1. Looked up from germline, CDR1 is SGHTS and CDR2 is YDEGEE. This CDR3 region has 16 residues. Trimming cost V 3 bases and J 5 bases; bases outside gene matches: 11. The CDR3 region has the DNA TGTGCCAGCAGCTCACTGCCGGGACAGGGTTCTTATGGCTACACCTTC. It yields the protein CASSSLPGQGSYGYTF.

CDR3 coding DNA: TGTGCCATCAGGGAGGACCCTACTAACTATGGCTACACCTTC. It encodes CAIREDPTNYGYTF. This chain connects TRBV10-3 to TRBJ1-2; the D is unclear. Trimming stripped 6 bases from V and 0 bases from J, with 11 bases between. This CDR3 is 14 amino acids long. Germline V gene lookup returns CDR1 ENHRY and CDR2 SYGVKD.

The CDR3 coding sequence is TGTGCCTGGAGCTCACAGAGTCCGGCGGGAGCTTTCTTT. Its translation is CAWSSQSPAGAFF. The genes are TRBV30 and TRBJ1-1; no reliable D call. CDR3 size: 13 residues. Per the germline V gene, CDR1 is GTSNPN and CDR2 is SVGIG (reference sequence). The germline V and J ends were trimmed by 3 bases and 10 bases, with 18 bases remaining between them.

The chain recombines TRBV12-3 or TRBV12-4 with TRBJ2-4; D is undetermined. Between the trimmed V and J ends, which lost 3 bases and 6 bases, there was a span of 12 bases. The CDR3 extends over 14 amino acids. CDR3 in amino acids: CASSLAPWGNIQYF. Written as DNA, the CDR3 is TGTGCCAGCAGTTTGGCCCCCTGGGGAAACATTCAGTACTTC.

The chain carries TRBV18 and TRBJ1-2, with D possibly matching TRBD1 (6 bases). The V gene lost 4 bases and the J gene lost 0 bases, with 18 bases spanning the gap. Germline V CDR1 and CDR2: KGHSH, LQKENI. This CDR3 spans 17 amino acids. The CDR3 is CASSRLPDRRANYGYTF. CDR3 nucleotide sequence: TGTGCCAGCTCACGACTTCCAGACAGGCGAGCTAACTATGGCTACACCTTC.

V gene TRBV20-1 combines with J gene TRBJ1-1, with a possible D match to TRBD1 (6 bases). Germline CDR1 is DFQATT and CDR2 is SNEGSKA (reference sequence). The CDR3 is made up of 15 amino acids. Trimming pared 0 bases from V and 3 bases from J, leaving 14 bases between. The DNA for the CDR3 is TGCAGTGCTAGAGACCTTCAACAGGGATACACTGAAGCTTTCTTT. Residues: CSARDLQQGYTEAFF.

The chain combines TRBV30 with TRBJ1-3, with D unresolved. The CDR3 totals 13 residues. Germline CDR1 is GTSNPN and CDR2 is SVGIG (reference sequence). Trimming took off 2 bases at V and 2 bases at J, with 7 bases between the two ends. The CDR3 loop is CAWSLGTGNTIYF. The CDR3 DNA sequence: TGTGCCTGGAGTTTAGGGACTGGAAACACCATATATTTT.

The table lists this clonotype with a few counts. Its ends do not fully match the called genes, so a read error is possible. This sequence joins TRBV7-8 and TRBJ2-3; D is unresolved. This CDR3 is built from 8 residues. The V gene's germline CDR1 is SGHVS and CDR2 FQNEAQ. The CDR3 protein is CASSLDGF. The CDR3, as DNA: TGTGCCAGCAGCTTAGATGGTTTT.

The genes are TRBV15 and TRBJ2-1, with 13 bases matching TRBD2. The V segment lost 0 bases and the J segment 7 bases; nucleotides outside the gene matches: 6. CDR1 LNHNV and CDR2 YYDKDF come from the germline V gene (reference sequence). The CDR3 is 17 amino acids. CDR3 amino acids: CATSRDLPGLAGNEQFF. The DNA of the CDR3 is TGTGCCACCAGCAGAGATCTCCCGGGACTAGCGGGGAATGAGCAGTTCTTC.

J is TRBJ2-1 and V is TRBV4-3, with 7 bases matching TRBD1. Trimming removed 0 bases from V and 9 bases from J; junction bases left unmatched: 5. This CDR3 spans 14 amino acids. In germline, CDR1 is LGHNA, CDR2 YSLEER. CDR3 loop: CASSQDSRGLEQFF. CDR3 sequence (DNA): TGCGCCAGCAGCCAAGATAGTAGGGGGCTTGAGCAGTTCTTC.

This clonotype was observed a handful of times. V usage is TRBV12-3 or TRBV12-4 and J usage is TRBJ1-2; no clear D gene. The CDR3 loop spans 15 amino acids. V was trimmed by 5 bases and J by 2 bases, leaving 15 bases between them. CDR3 coding DNA: TGTGCCAGCAGTCTACGAGTGGATACCAACTATGGCTACACCTTC. It encodes CASSLRVDTNYGYTF.

This CDR3 reads CASSLLRMMNTEAFF. CDR3 in DNA: TGTGCCAGCAGCCTATTACGGATGATGAACACTGAAGCTTTCTTT. The chain has TRBV7-8 and TRBJ1-1; D call uncertain. V was pared by 5 bases and J by 0 bases, with 13 bases between. Looked up from germline, CDR1 is SGHVS and CDR2 is FQNEAQ. The CDR3 has 15 residues.

The genes are TRBV24-1 and TRBJ2-5; 9 bases line up with TRBD1. The J segment lost 1 base and the V segment lost 7 bases, leaving 6 bases of the junction unmatched. Germline V gene data show CDR1 as KGHDR and CDR2 as SFDVKD. This CDR3 contains 15 residues. The CDR3 sequence is CATRHRGRRQETQYF. DNA of the CDR3: TGTGCCACCAGGCACAGGGGGCGCCGCCAAGAGACCCAGTACTTC.

The chain couples TRBV6-5 to TRBJ2-7, with a weak D call TRBD1 (6 bases). The CDR3 is 12 amino acids. V shed 5 bases and J shed 6 bases, with 11 bases lying between them. Germline CDR1 and CDR2: MNHEY and SVGAGI. This CDR3 reads CASSHTGFEQYF. The DNA of the CDR3 is TGTGCCAGCAGTCATACAGGGTTCGAGCAGTACTTC.